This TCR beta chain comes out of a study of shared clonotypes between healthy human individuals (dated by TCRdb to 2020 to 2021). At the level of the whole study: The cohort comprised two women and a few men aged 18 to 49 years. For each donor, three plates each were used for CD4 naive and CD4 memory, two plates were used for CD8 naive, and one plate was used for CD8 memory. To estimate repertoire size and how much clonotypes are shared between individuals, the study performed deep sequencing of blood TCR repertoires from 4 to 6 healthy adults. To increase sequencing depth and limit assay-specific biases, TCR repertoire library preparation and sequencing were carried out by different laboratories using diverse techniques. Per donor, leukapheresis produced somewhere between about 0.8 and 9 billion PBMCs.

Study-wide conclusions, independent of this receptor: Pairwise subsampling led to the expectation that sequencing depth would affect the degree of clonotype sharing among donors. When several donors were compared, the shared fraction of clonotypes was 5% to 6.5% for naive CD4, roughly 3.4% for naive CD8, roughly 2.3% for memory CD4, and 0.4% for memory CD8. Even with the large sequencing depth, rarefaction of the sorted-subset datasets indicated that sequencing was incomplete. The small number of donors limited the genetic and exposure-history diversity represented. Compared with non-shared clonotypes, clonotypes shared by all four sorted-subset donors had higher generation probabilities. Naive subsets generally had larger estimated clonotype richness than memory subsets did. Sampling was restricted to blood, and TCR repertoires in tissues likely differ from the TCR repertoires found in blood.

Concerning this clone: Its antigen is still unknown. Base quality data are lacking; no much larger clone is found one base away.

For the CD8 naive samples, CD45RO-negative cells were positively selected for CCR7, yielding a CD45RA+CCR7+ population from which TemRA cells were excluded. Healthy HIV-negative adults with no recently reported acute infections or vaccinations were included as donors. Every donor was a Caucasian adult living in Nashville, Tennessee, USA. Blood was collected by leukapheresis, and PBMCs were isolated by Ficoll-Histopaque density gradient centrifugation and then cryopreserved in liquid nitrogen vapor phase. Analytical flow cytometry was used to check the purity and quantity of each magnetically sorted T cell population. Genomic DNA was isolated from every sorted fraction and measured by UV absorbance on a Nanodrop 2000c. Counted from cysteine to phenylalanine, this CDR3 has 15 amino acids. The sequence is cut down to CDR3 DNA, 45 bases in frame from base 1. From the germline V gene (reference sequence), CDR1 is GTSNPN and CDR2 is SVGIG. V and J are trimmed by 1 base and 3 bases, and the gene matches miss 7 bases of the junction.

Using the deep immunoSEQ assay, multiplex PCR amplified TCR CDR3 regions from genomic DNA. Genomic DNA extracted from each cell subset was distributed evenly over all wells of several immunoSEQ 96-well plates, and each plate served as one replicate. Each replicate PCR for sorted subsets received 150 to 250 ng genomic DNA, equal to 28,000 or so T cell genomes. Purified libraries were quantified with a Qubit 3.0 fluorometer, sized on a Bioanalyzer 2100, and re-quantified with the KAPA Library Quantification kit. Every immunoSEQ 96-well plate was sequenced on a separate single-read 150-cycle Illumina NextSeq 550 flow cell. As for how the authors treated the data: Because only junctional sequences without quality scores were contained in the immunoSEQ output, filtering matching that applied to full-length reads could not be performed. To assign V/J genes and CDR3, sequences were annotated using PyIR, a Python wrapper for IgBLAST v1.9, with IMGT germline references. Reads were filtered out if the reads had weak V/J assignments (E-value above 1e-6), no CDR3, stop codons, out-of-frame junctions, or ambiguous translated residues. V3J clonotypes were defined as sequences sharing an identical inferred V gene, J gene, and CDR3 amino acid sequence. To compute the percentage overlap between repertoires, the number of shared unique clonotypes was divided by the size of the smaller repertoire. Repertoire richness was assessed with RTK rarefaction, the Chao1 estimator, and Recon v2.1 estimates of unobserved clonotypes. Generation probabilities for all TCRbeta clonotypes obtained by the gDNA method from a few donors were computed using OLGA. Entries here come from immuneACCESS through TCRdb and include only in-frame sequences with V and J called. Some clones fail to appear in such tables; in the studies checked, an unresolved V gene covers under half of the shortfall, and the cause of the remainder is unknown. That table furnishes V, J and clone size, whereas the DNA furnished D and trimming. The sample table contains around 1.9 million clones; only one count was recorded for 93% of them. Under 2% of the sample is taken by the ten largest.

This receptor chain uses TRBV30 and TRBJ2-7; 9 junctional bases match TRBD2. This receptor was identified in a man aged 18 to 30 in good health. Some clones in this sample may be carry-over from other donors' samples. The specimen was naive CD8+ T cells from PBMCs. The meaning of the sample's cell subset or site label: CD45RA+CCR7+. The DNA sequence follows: TGTGCCTGGAGTGAGGCGGGAGGGGAATACTACGAGCAGTACTTC. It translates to CAWSEAGGEYYEQYF.